A single sample is the source of the 21 T cell receptor beta chains below, sequenced in a study of OX40 agonist ivuxolimab in advanced cancers. Generated by immunoSEQ multiplex PCR, the TCRdb table keeps only in-frame clones and is missing some. The sample lists more than 75,000 clones, over 75% seen once, with roughly 6% in the top ten. The material sequenced was CD4+ or CD8+ T cells sorted from blood, taken in a trial of the OX40 agonist ivuxolimab. The receptors derive from an adult with an advanced solid tumor such as melanoma, head and neck, liver or kidney cancer.

V gene TRBV11-2 combines with J gene TRBJ1-2; maybe TRBD1 (5 bases). The CDR3 is 16 amino acids. The V gene lost 6 bases and the J gene lost 6 bases, with 23 bases spanning the gap. Germline-derived CDR1 and CDR2 are SGHAT and FQNNGV. The DNA for the CDR3 is TGTGCCAGCAGTTATTATTCCGGGACCCCCGGCGATGGCTACACCTTC. This sequence encodes CASSYYSGTPGDGYTF.

This sequence joins TRBV30 and TRBJ1-2; 7 bases align to TRBD1. Germline CDR1 reads GTSNPN; CDR2 reads SVGIG (reference sequence). The CDR3 is made up of 16 amino acids. V trimming: 4 bases; J trimming: 7 bases; junction bases outside the gene matches: 18. The DNA for the CDR3 is TGTGCCTGGAAGGATATCGGCGCAGCACCAGGGGGTGGCTACACCTTC. This codes for CAWKDIGAAPGGGYTF.

This clone was observed a handful of times. V usage is TRBV4-2 and J usage is TRBJ2-3, with 8 nucleotides matching TRBD2. V gave up 1 base and J gave up 9 bases; unmatched junction bases: 15. This CDR3 is built from 17 residues. Germline loops: CDR1 LGHNA, CDR2 YNFKEQ. The CDR3 sequence is CASSQVDLAGPGVTQYF. The CDR3 nucleotides read TGTGCCAGCAGCCAAGTCGATCTAGCGGGTCCTGGAGTAACGCAGTATTTT.

The rearrangement links TRBV7-4 to TRBJ2-7, with a weak D call TRBD1 (6 bases). V shed 6 bases and J shed 5 bases, with 26 bases lying between them. The CDR3 is made up of 17 amino acids. Germline V gives CDR1 SGHVT, CDR2 SQSDAQ. CDR3 nucleotide sequence: TGTGCCAGCAGACCTCCGGGACACCTATTCAAGGGCCACGAGCAGTACTTC. As protein: CASRPPGHLFKGHEQYF. Based on the CDR3 plus reference TRBV7-4 and TRBJ2-7, the full variable domain is GAGVSQSPRYKVAKRGRDVALRCDSISGHVTLYWYRQTLGQGSEVLTYSQSDAQRDKSGRPSGRFSAERPERSVSTLKIQRTEQGDSAVYLCASRPPGHLFKGHEQYFGPGTRLTVT.

The chain combines TRBV19 with TRBJ2-3; D possibly matches TRBD1 or TRBD2 (6 bases each). This CDR3 spans 15 amino acids. CDR1 and CDR2 from the germline V gene are LNHDA and SQIVND (reference sequence). With 8 bases removed from V and 0 bases from J, the gap between germline ends came to 15 bases. The CDR3 region is CASGLGGTSTDTQYF. The DNA for the CDR3 is TGTGCCAGTGGTTTGGGGGGCACCAGCACAGATACGCAGTATTTT.

This clone was counted a single time. This sequence joins TRBV6-5 and TRBJ1-2, with TRBD1 as a possible D gene (5 bases). Germline lookup yields CDR1 MNHEY and CDR2 SVGAGI. This CDR3 has 15 amino acids. The ends were cut back, 2 bases at V and 4 bases at J, with 14 bases in the middle. CDR3 protein: CASSYQPDNGYGYTF. CDR3 DNA: TGTGCCAGCAGTTACCAACCGGACAATGGCTATGGCTACACCTTC.

V usage is TRBV30 and J usage is TRBJ1-6; maybe TRBD1 (5 bases). CDR1 and CDR2 (germline): GTSNPN, SVGIG (reference sequence). The V end lost 5 bases, the J end lost 7 bases, and 12 bases lay between the germline ends. The CDR3 is 13 amino acids. CDR3 in amino acids: CAWGGGGNSPLHF. The CDR3 DNA sequence: TGTGCCTGGGGGGGAGGAGGAAATTCACCCCTCCACTTT.

This clone showed up just once. The chain has TRBV11-2 and TRBJ2-7; D gene ambiguous. The CDR3 contains 13 residues. The V end was cut by 7 bases, the J end by 9 bases, with 19 bases between. Germline V gene sequence: CDR1 SGHAT, CDR2 FQNNGV. This CDR3 reads CASTPSLTPGQYF. The CDR3 region has the DNA TGTGCCAGCACACCCAGCCTTACCCCCGGGCAGTACTTC.

The V gene is TRBV30, the J gene TRBJ1-2; D might be TRBD1 (6 bases). The CDR3 loop spans 13 amino acids. Trimming took 3 bases from V and 2 from J, leaving 10 bases between them. CDR1 is GTSNPN and CDR2 is SVGIG in the germline V gene (reference sequence). CDR3 sequence (DNA): TGTGCCTGGAGCGGGGGGCCGAACTATGGCTACACCTTC. Its translation: CAWSGGPNYGYTF. Looking up the rest from reference TRBV30 and TRBJ1-2 gives the full variable domain: SQTIHQWPATLVQPVGSPLSLECTVEGTSNPNLYWYRQAAGRGLQLLFYSVGIGQISSEVPQNLSASRPQDRQFILSSKKLLLSDSGFYLCAWSGGPNYGYTFGSGTRLTVV.

The V call is TRBV9, the J call TRBJ1-3; TRBD1 matches at 9 bases. The ends lost 3 bases at V and 3 bases at J; junction bases unmatched: 4. Germline-derived CDR1 and CDR2 are SGDLS and YYNGEE. The CDR3 extends over 15 amino acids. The CDR3 nucleotides are TGTGCCAGCAGCGGACAGGGGGGTGATGGAAACACCATATATTTT. Translation: CASSGQGGDGNTIYF.

This chain links TRBV30 with TRBJ2-5; 8 nucleotides line up with TRBD1. The V and J ends lost 2 bases and 5 bases, in that order; junction bases with no gene match: 4. From germline, CDR1 is GTSNPN and CDR2 SVGIG (reference sequence). The CDR3 is made up of 13 amino acids. The CDR3 reads CAWSLDRAETQYF. The CDR3 DNA reads TGTGCCTGGAGTCTGGACAGGGCCGAGACCCAGTACTTC.

The V and J genes are TRBV5-4 and TRBJ1-2, with 7 nucleotides matching TRBD1. The germline gives CDR1 SGHNT, CDR2 YYREEE (reference sequence). The CDR3 contains 14 residues. V was clipped by 4 bases and J by 4 bases; unmatched bases: 7. As DNA, the CDR3 is TGTGCCAGCAGCCCGGGACAGACAATCTATGGCTACACCTTC. This encodes CASSPGQTIYGYTF.

A word on this clone: This specimen includes other DNA sequences encoding the same CDR3. This rearrangement joins TRBV7-9 to TRBJ1-4; 9 nucleotides line up with TRBD1. The trim removed 1 base at V and 7 bases at J, leaving 4 bases unmatched. CDR1 SEHNR and CDR2 FQNEAQ come from the germline V gene (reference sequence). The CDR3 is made up of 15 amino acids. CDR3 amino acids: CASSLGGQGGEKLFF. Here the CDR3 DNA reads TGTGCCAGCAGCTTAGGGGGACAGGGCGGTGAAAAACTGTTTTTT.

V gene TRBV14 combines with J gene TRBJ2-7, with D possibly TRBD1 on 6 matching bases. From germline, CDR1 is SGHDN and CDR2 FVKESK. The V end was cut by 0 bases, the J end by 3 bases, with 21 bases between. The CDR3 length is 18 residues. CDR3: CASSQDLPGQKAVYEQYF. CDR3 nucleotide sequence: TGTGCCAGCAGCCAAGATCTGCCCGGACAGAAAGCGGTCTACGAGCAGTACTTC. Looking up the rest from reference TRBV14 and TRBJ2-7 gives the full variable domain: EAGVTQFPSHSVIEKGQTVTLRCDPISGHDNLYWYRRVMGKEIKFLLHFVKESKQDESGMPNNRFLAERTGGTYSTLKVQPAELEDSGVYFCASSQDLPGQKAVYEQYFGPGTRLTVT.

The chain employs TRBV19 and TRBJ2-3, with 10 bases lining up with TRBD2. The germline V gene has CDR1 LNHDA and CDR2 SQIVND (reference sequence). With 5 bases clipped from V and 0 bases from J, the junction kept 8 bases outside the gene matches. This CDR3 has 17 residues. CDR3 amino acids: CASSPYVAGGSTDTQYF. CDR3 DNA sequence: TGTGCCAGTAGTCCCTATGTAGCGGGGGGAAGCACAGATACGCAGTATTTT.

This clone showed up just once. This rearrangement joins TRBV19 to TRBJ1-5; D gene unclear. The germline gives CDR1 LNHDA, CDR2 SQIVND (reference sequence). This CDR3 comprises 14 residues. Trimming removed 3 bases from V and 6 bases from J, with 12 bases in between. The CDR3 loop reads CASSMPERTQPQHF. The CDR3 nucleotides read TGTGCCAGTAGTATGCCGGAGAGGACTCAGCCCCAGCATTTT.

The chain carries TRBV6-5 and TRBJ2-7; D unclear. The CDR3 contains 12 residues. Trimming removed 6 bases from V and 0 bases from J, with 6 bases in between. CDR1 is MNHEY and CDR2 is SVGAGI in the germline V gene. The CDR3 loop reads CASSGSSYEQYF. The CDR3 bases are TGTGCCAGCAGCGGCAGCTCCTACGAGCAGTACTTC.

This clone appeared once. This chain joins TRBV28 and TRBJ2-1; 11 bases match TRBD2. Germline V gene lookup returns CDR1 MDHEN and CDR2 SYDVKM. The CDR3 has 15 amino acids. The J segment lost 6 bases and the V segment lost 6 bases, leaving 7 bases of the junction unmatched. The CDR3 here is CASRPGTSGPNEQFF. CDR3 nucleotide sequence: TGTGCCAGCAGGCCCGGGACTAGCGGCCCCAATGAGCAGTTCTTC.

This clone showed up just once. The chain has TRBV6-5 and TRBJ1-1, with D hard to call. CDR1 is MNHEY, CDR2 SVGAGI, per germline. V gave up 5 bases and J gave up 11 bases, with 9 bases separating them. This CDR3 spans 10 amino acids. CDR3: CASSHERAFF. CDR3 DNA: TGTGCCAGCAGTCATGAGCGGGCTTTCTTT.

The rearrangement links TRBV7-3 to TRBJ2-1; weak D call: TRBD2 (6 bases). Per germline, CDR1 SGHTA and CDR2 FQGTGA. The CDR3 runs 16 residues. Trimming shortened V by 1 base and J by 7 bases, and 17 bases separated the two germline ends. CDR3 DNA: TGTGCCAGCAGCTTAAATTCGCGGGGCCTCGGGAATGAGCAGTTCTTC. This codes for CASSLNSRGLGNEQFF.

The chain carries TRBV2 and TRBJ1-5; no firm D call. CDR1 and CDR2 (germline): SNHLY, FYNNEI. The CDR3 runs to 15 residues. The V end lost 6 bases, the J end lost 0 bases, and 12 bases lay between the germline ends. Written as DNA, the CDR3 is TGTGCCAGCAGAAGCGAAGGCTATAGCAATCAGCCCCAGCATTTT. As protein: CASRSEGYSNQPQHF.